This T cell receptor (beta chain) was retrieved from a study of CD8+ T cells in alopecia areata (dated by TCRdb to between 2018 and 2020). Regarding the complete study: The treated patients, all with moderate-to-severe alopecia areata, were enrolled in an open-label pilot trial of oral tofacitinib given at 5 to 10 mg twice daily. Patients received tofacitinib for 6 to 18 months and were then followed off drug for 6 months to check for delayed response and recurrence. To study T cell clonal expansion in alopecia areata, the researchers applied high-throughput TCRbeta sequencing to both the C3H/HeJ mouse model and human patients. On the human side, TCRbeta sequencing was run on scalp tissue and on sorted CD4+ and CD8+ peripheral blood T cells from healthy controls and from alopecia areata patients with either patchy or totalis/universalis disease. Biopsies were taken from tofacitinib-treated patients at baseline and at 4 and 24 weeks of treatment, and a later scalp biopsy was taken in several of the tofacitinib-treated patients. Scalp clonality was compared across normal scalp (n=4), patchy alopecia areata scalp (n=8), and alopecia totalis/universalis scalp (n=8). RNA was extracted with the PAXgene miRNA kit for fixed scalp, the miRNeasy kit for PBMCs, and the RNeasy kit for mouse skin. Amplification of TCRbeta CDR3 regions was done by immunoSEQ multiplex PCR using 35 Vbeta forward primers and 13 Jbeta reverse primers. Summary of the overall study and its limitations: Shared TCR sequences between patients were less evident than in mice, which may be partly attributable to HLA diversity in the patient population. Lesional scalp, especially in alopecia totalis/universalis, showed higher clonality and more expanded CD8+ clones than normal scalp, suggesting antigenic drive. Resident alphabeta T cells in normal human skin are also sequenced, complicating scalp TCR repertoire analysis, unlike mouse skin dominated by gammadelta T cells.

The CDR3 covers 13 residues, taking in both the cysteine and the phenylalanine. Only the CDR3 DNA stays, 39 bases, in frame from base 1. V sheds 0 bases and J sheds 8 bases, leaving 13 bases between their ends. The germline V gene (reference sequence) sets CDR1 to GTSNPN and CDR2 to SVGIG. With respect to this clone: The antigen it recognizes is unknown. Per-nucleotide qualities are absent, and no much larger clonotype sits a single base away.

Preparation of the library involved the immunoSEQ multiplex PCR assay. RNA was extracted from all samples and reverse transcribed into cDNA as template for TCR sequencing. SuperScript III was used for first-strand cDNA synthesis, primed with a 2:1 mix of oligo-dT and random hexamers. A synthetic immune receptor repertoire was used to assess amplification bias, and residual bias was removed computationally. The study's own analysis went as follows. After raw reads were preprocessed to remove errors, the CDR3 was defined following IMGT conventions as running from the conserved cysteine to phenylalanine. Clonality was calculated as 1 minus Shannon entropy normalized by log2 of the number of productive unique TCRs. CD4 or CD8 identity of scalp clones was inferred by cross-referencing scalp TCRbeta sequences with sorted blood CD4 and CD8 repertoires. Here the immuneACCESS table is served through TCRdb, limited to in-frame sequences with V and J called. Missing clones are a known gap in these copies; in checked studies unresolved V genes cover under half, and the rest lacks a known reason. Clone size and V and J calls were adopted from that table, with D and trimming inferred from the DNA. This sample is represented by about 170,000 clones; 65% to 75% of them were singletons. Jointly, the top ten make up approximately 10% of the sample.

The sample's time point, from its label and the paper: baseline before oral tofacitinib. Lesional scalp punch biopsies and peripheral blood were collected from alopecia areata patients. PBMCs were isolated by density centrifugation and stained for CD3, CD4 and CD8, after which CD4+ and CD8+ T cells were sorted on a FACSAria. The sequence was collected from a human donor with alopecia areata. The material sequenced was CD8+ T cells sorted from blood, taken at week 0. In this chain, TRBV30 is recombined with TRBJ1-2; no confident D gene assignment can be made. The CDR3 corresponds to CAWSVSSAGGYTF. The nucleotides read TGTGCCTGGAGTGTTTCTAGCGCTGGGGGCTACACCTTC.